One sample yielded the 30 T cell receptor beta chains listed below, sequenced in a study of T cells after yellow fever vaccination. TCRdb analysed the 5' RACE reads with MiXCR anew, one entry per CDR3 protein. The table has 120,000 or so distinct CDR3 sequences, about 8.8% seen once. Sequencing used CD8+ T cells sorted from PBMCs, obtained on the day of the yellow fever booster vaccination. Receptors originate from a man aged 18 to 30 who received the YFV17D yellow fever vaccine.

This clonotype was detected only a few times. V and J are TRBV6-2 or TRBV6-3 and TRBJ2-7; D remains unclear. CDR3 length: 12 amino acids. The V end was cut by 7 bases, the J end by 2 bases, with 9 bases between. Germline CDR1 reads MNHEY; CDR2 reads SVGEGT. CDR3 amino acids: CASTSDPYEQYF. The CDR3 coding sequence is TGTGCCAGCACCTCCGACCCCTACGAGCAGTACTTC.

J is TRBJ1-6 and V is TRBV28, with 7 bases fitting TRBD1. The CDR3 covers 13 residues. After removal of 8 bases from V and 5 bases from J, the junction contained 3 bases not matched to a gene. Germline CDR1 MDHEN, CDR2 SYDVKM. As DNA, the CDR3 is TGTGCCAGCTACAGGGGAAATAATTCACCCCTCCACTTT. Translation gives CASYRGNNSPLHF.

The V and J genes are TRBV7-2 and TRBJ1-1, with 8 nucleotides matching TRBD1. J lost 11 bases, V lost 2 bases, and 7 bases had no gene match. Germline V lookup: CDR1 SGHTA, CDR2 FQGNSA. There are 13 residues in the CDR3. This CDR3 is CASSLLETGDAFF. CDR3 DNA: TGTGCCAGCAGCTTATTAGAGACAGGGGACGCTTTCTTT.

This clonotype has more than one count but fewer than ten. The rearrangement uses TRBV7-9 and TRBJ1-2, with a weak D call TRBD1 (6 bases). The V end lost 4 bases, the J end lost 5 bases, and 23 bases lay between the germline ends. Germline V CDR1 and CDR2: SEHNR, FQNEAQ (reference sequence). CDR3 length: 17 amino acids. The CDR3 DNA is TGTGCCAGCAGCTCCCTGGCGGGGGGCATGAAGAGTTATGGCTACACCTTC. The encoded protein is CASSSLAGGMKSYGYTF.

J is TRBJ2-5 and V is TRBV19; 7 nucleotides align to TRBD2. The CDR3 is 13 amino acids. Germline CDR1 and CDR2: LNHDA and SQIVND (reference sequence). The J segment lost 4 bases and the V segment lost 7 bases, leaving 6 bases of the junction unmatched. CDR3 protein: CASTGGERETQYF. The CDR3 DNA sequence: TGTGCCAGTACGGGGGGTGAAAGAGAGACCCAGTACTTC.

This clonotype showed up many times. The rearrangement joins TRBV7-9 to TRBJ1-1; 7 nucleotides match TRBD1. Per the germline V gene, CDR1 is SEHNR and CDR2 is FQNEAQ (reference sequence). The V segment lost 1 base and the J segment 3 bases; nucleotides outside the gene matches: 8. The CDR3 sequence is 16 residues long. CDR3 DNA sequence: TGTGCCAGCAGCTTAGATGAGGACAGGACTCACACTGAAGCTTTCTTT. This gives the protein CASSLDEDRTHTEAFF. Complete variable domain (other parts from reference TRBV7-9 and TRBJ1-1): DTGVSQNPRHKITKRGQNVTFRCDPISEHNRLYWYRQTLGQGPEFLTYFQNEAQLEKSRLLSDRFSAERPKGSFSTLEIQRTEQGDSAMYLCASSLDEDRTHTEAFFGQGTRLTVV.

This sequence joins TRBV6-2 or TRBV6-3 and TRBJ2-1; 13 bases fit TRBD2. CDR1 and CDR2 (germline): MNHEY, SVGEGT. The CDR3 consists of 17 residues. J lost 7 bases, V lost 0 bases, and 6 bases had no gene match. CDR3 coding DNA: TGTGCCAGCAGTTACTCGCCTCCGGGACTAGCGGGGAATGAGCAGTTCTTC. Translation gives CASSYSPPGLAGNEQFF.

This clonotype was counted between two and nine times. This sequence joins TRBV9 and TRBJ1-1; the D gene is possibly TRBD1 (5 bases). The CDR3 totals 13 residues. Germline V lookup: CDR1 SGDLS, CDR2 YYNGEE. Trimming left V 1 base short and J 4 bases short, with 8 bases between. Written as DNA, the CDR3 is TGTGCCAGCAGCGTACGCGGGGCCACTGAAGCTTTCTTT. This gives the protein CASSVRGATEAFF.

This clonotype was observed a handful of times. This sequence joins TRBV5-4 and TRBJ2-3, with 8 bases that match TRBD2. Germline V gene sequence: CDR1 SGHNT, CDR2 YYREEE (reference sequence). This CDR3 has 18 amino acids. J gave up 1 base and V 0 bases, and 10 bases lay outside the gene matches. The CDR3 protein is CASSLANGLAGGTDTQYF. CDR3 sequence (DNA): TGTGCCAGCAGCTTGGCCAACGGTCTAGCGGGTGGCACAGATACGCAGTATTTT.

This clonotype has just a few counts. CDR3 in amino acids: CASTLLAGEEDTQYF. The CDR3 nucleotides read TGTGCCAGCACGTTACTAGCGGGGGAGGAGGATACGCAGTATTTT. This chain joins TRBV27 and TRBJ2-3, with 11 nucleotides matching TRBD2. The CDR3 length is 15 residues. Germline V CDR1 and CDR2: MNHEY, SMNVEV (reference sequence). V lost 7 bases to trimming and J lost 6 bases; unmatched junction nucleotides: 9.

The CDR3 DNA follows: TGTGCCAGCAGTCCGACAGGGATAGCGGCAGATACGCAGTATTTT. It encodes CASSPTGIAADTQYF. The chain has TRBV6-5 and TRBJ2-3; a possible D gene is TRBD1 (7 bases). This CDR3 has 15 residues. V lost 5 bases and J lost 4, with 16 bases in between. Germline V gene data show CDR1 as MNHEY and CDR2 as SVGAGI.

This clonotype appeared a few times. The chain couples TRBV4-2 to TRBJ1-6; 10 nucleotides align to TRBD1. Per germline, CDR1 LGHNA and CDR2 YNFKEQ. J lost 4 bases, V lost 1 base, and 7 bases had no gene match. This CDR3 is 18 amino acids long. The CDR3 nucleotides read TGTGCCAGCAGCCAAGGCCGGGACAGGGGTTTGTATAATTCACCCCTCCACTTT. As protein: CASSQGRDRGLYNSPLHF.

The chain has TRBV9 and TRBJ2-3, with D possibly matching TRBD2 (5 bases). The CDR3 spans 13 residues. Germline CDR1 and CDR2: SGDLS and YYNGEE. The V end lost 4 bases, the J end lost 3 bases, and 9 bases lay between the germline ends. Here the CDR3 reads CASSPRVTDTQYF. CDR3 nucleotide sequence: TGTGCCAGCAGCCCGAGGGTAACAGATACGCAGTATTTT.

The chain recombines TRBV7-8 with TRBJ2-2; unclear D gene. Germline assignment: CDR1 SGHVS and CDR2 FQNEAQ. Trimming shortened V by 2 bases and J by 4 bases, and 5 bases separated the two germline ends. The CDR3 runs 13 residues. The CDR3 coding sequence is TGTGCCAGCAGCTTATGGGTCACCGGGGAGCTGTTTTTT. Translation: CASSLWVTGELFF.

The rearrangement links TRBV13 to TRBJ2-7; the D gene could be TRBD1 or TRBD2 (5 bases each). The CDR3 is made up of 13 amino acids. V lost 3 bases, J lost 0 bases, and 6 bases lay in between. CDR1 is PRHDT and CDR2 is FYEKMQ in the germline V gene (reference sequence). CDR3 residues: CASSLGTSYEQYF. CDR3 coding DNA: TGTGCCAGCAGCTTGGGGACCTCCTACGAGCAGTACTTC.

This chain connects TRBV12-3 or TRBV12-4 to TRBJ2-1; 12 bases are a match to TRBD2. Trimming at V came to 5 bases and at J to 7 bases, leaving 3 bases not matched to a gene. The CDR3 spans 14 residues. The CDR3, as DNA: TGTGCCAGCAGTACTAGCGGGGGGCGAAATGAGCAGTTCTTC. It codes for CASSTSGGRNEQFF.

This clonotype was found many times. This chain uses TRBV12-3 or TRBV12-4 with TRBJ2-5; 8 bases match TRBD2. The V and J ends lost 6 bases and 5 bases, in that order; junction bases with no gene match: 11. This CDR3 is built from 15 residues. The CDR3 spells CASRGKRGSWETQYF. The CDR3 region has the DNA TGTGCCAGCAGGGGGAAGCGGGGGAGCTGGGAGACCCAGTACTTC.

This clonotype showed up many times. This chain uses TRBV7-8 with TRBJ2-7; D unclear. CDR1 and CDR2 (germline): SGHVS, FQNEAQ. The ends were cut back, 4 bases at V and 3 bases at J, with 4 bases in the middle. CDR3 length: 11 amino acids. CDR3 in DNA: TGTGCCAGCAGCTCGTTCTACGAGCAGTACTTC. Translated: CASSSFYEQYF. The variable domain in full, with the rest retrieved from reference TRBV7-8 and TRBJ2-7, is GAGVSQSPRYKVAKRGQDVALRCDPISGHVSLFWYQQALGQGPEFLTYFQNEAQLDKSGLPSDRFFAERPEGSVSTLKIQRTQQEDSAVYLCASSSFYEQYFGPGTRLTVT.

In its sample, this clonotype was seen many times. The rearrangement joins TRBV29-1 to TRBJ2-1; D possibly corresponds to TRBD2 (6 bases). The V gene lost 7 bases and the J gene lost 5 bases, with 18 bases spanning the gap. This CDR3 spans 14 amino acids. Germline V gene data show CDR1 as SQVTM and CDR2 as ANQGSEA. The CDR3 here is CSDAGPMGHNEQFF. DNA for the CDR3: TGCAGCGATGCGGGACCCATGGGACACAATGAGCAGTTCTTC.

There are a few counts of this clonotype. The CDR3 loop reads CASSLRGQMGYEQFF. In DNA, the CDR3 is TGCGCCAGCAGCCTTCGAGGTCAGATGGGTTATGAGCAGTTCTTC. The rearrangement uses TRBV4-1 and TRBJ2-1, with no clear D. CDR3 length: 15 amino acids. The germline V gene has CDR1 MGHRA and CDR2 YSYEKL. Between the trimmed V and J ends, which lost 4 bases and 8 bases, there was a span of 18 bases.

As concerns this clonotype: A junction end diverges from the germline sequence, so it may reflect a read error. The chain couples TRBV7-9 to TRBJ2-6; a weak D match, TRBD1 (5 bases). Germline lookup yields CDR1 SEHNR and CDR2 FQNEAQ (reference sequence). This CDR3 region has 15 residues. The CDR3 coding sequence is TGTGCCAGCAGGTCCAGGGTCTCTGGGGCCATCGTCCTGACTTTC. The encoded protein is CASRSRVSGAIVLTF.

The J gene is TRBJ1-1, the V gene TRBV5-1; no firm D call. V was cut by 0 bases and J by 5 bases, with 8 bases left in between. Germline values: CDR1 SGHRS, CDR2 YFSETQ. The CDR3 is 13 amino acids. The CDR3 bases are TGCGCCAGCAGCTTGGCTGAGAGGACTGAAGCTTTCTTT. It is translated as CASSLAERTEAFF.

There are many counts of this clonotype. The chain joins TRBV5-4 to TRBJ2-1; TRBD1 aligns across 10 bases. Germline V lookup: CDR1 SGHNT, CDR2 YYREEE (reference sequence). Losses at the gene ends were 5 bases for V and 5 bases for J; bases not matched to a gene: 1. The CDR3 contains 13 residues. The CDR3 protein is CASRGQGNNEQFF. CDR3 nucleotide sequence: TGTGCCAGCAGGGGACAGGGGAACAATGAGCAGTTCTTC.

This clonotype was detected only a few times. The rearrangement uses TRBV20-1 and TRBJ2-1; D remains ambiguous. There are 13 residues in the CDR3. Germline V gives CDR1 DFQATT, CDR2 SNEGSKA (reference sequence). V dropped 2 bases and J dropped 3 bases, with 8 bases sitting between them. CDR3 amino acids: CSARRVDYNEQFF. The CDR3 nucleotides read TGCAGTGCTAGAAGGGTGGACTACAATGAGCAGTTCTTC.

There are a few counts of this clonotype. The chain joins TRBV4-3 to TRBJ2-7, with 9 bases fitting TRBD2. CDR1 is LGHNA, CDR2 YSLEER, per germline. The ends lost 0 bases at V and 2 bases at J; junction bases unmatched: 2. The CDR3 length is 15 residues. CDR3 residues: CASSQDRGGAYEQYF. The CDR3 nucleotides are TGCGCCAGCAGCCAAGATCGCGGGGGGGCCTACGAGCAGTACTTC.

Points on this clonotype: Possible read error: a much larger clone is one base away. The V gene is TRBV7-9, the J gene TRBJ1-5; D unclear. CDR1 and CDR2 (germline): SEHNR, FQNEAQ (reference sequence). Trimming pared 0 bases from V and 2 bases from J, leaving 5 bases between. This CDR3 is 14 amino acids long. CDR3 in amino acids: CASSLAAGNQPQHF. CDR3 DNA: TGTGCCAGCAGCTTAGCAGCGGGCAATCAGCCCCAGCATTTT.

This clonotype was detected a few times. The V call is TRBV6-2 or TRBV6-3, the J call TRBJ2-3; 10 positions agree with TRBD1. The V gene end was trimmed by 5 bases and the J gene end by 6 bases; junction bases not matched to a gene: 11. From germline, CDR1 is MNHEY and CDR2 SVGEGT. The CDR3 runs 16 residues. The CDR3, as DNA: TGTGCCAGCAGTGGACTCCCGGGACAGGGGACGGATACGCAGTATTTT. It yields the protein CASSGLPGQGTDTQYF.

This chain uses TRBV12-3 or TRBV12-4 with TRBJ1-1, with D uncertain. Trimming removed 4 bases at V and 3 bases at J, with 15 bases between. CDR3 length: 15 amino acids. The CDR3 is CASSSGRREDTEAFF. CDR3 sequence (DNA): TGTGCCAGCAGTTCGGGCCGACGGGAGGACACTGAAGCTTTCTTT.

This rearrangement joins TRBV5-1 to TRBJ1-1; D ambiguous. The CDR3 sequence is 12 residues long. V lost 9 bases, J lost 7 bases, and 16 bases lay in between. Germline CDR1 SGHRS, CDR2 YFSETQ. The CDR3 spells CATIGPSGEAFF. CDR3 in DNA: TGCGCCACCATCGGACCCTCAGGTGAAGCTTTCTTT. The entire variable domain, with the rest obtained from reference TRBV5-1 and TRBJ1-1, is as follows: KAGVTQTPRYLIKTRGQQVTLSCSPISGHRSVSWYQQTPGQGLQFLFEYFSETQRNKGNFPGRFSGRQFSNSRSEMNVSTLELGDSALYLCATIGPSGEAFFGQGTRLTVV.

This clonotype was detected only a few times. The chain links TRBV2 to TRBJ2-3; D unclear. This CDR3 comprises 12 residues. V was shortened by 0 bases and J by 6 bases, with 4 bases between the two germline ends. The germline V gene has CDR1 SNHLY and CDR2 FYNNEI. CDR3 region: CASSEALDTQYF. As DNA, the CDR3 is TGTGCCAGCAGTGAAGCCCTTGATACGCAGTATTTT.